These 31 T cell receptor beta chains came from one sample sequenced in a study of shared clonotypes between healthy human individuals. Sequenced by immunoSEQ multiplex PCR; TCRdb stores in-frame clones only, minus some. The sample consists of approximately 350,000 clones, over 65% of them appearing once. Material for sequencing was memory CD4+ T cells sorted from blood. The subset is: CD45RA-negative fraction. The receptors here all came from a man aged 25-45 years in good health.

Written as DNA, the CDR3 is TGCGCCAGCAGCGACCCGCAGGGACTAGGGACCCAGTACTTC. This gives the protein CASSDPQGLGTQYF. This chain joins TRBV5-1 and TRBJ2-5, with 8 positions matching TRBD2. CDR1 is SGHRS, CDR2 YFSETQ, per germline. With 4 bases clipped from V and 7 bases from J, the junction kept 9 bases outside the gene matches. This CDR3 has 14 residues. The whole variable domain, remainder taken from reference TRBV5-1 and TRBJ2-5, is KAGVTQTPRYLIKTRGQQVTLSCSPISGHRSVSWYQQTPGQGLQFLFEYFSETQRNKGNFPGRFSGRQFSNSRSEMNVSTLELGDSALYLCASSDPQGLGTQYFGPGTRLLVL.

The rearrangement joins TRBV18 to TRBJ2-1; possibly TRBD1 or TRBD2 for D (6 bases each). The germline V gene has CDR1 KGHSH and CDR2 LQKENI. This CDR3 spans 20 amino acids. Trimming cost V 2 bases and J 4 bases, with 27 bases left between them. DNA of the CDR3: TGTGCCAGCTCACCATGGGCTGGGGCAGGGGACGGGGGTTTATACAATGAGCAGTTCTTC. It is translated as CASSPWAGAGDGGLYNEQFF.

In this sample, this clone turned up once. The J gene is TRBJ2-1, the V gene TRBV28; D may be TRBD2 (6 bases). The CDR3 spans 15 residues. Trimming took 8 bases from V and 3 from J, leaving 17 bases between them. Germline CDR1 reads MDHEN; CDR2 reads SYDVKM. The CDR3 coding sequence is TGTGCCAGCGGGAACGGGAGAAGGGGCTACAATGAGCAGTTCTTC. As protein: CASGNGRRGYNEQFF. The whole variable domain, filled in from reference TRBV28 and TRBJ2-1, reads DVKVTQSSRYLVKRTGEKVFLECVQDMDHENMFWYRQDPGLGLRLIYFSYDVKMKEKGDIPEGYSVSREKKERFSLILESASTNQTSMYLCASGNGRRGYNEQFFGPGTRLTVL.

This clone appeared a few times. The rearrangement uses TRBV5-4 and TRBJ2-3, with no clear D. Per germline, CDR1 SGHNT and CDR2 YYREEE (reference sequence). The germline V and J ends were trimmed by 4 bases and 0 bases, with 18 bases remaining between them. This CDR3 spans 17 amino acids. The CDR3 protein is CASSPPEREPSTDTQYF. The CDR3 region has the DNA TGTGCCAGCAGCCCCCCCGAGCGAGAACCTAGCACAGATACGCAGTATTTT.

The V and J genes are TRBV6-1 and TRBJ2-3; TRBD2 aligns across 7 bases. The V and J ends lost 4 bases and 0 bases, in that order; junction bases with no gene match: 7. The CDR3 has 16 residues. Germline V gene sequence: CDR1 MNHNS, CDR2 SASEGT. The CDR3 DNA follows: TGTGCCAGCAGTGCGACTAGCTCGACTAGCACAGATACGCAGTATTTT. Translating gives CASSATSSTSTDTQYF.

This chain uses TRBV19 with TRBJ1-5, with D possibly being TRBD1 (6 bases). V gave up 8 bases and J gave up 4 bases, with 12 bases separating them. Per the germline V gene, CDR1 is LNHDA and CDR2 is SQIVND (reference sequence). The CDR3 length is 13 residues. This CDR3 reads CASLQGVNQPQHF. The DNA of the CDR3 is TGTGCCAGTCTACAGGGTGTTAATCAGCCCCAGCATTTT.

This chain joins TRBV7-9 and TRBJ2-7; 7 bases are a match to TRBD2. CDR3 length: 13 residues. Germline V lookup: CDR1 SEHNR, CDR2 FQNEAQ (reference sequence). The ends lost 5 bases at V and 6 bases at J; junction bases unmatched: 7. Written as DNA, the CDR3 is TGTGCCAGCAGCCGCCTGGGCGGGGGCGAGCAGTACTTC. Translating gives CASSRLGGGEQYF.

This chain links TRBV5-4 with TRBJ2-7; 11 bases line up with TRBD1. J gave up 2 bases and V 4 bases, and 5 bases lay outside the gene matches. This CDR3 has 15 amino acids. Germline V gene data show CDR1 as SGHNT and CDR2 as YYREEE (reference sequence). The CDR3 region is CASSTGTGGPYEQYF. The CDR3 region has the DNA TGTGCCAGCAGCACAGGGACAGGGGGACCCTACGAGCAGTACTTC.

The chain couples TRBV5-1 to TRBJ2-2, with D possibly being TRBD1 (6 bases). With 5 bases removed from V and 3 bases from J, the gap between germline ends came to 14 bases. Germline-derived CDR1 and CDR2 are SGHRS and YFSETQ. The CDR3 is 15 residues long. CDR3 nucleotide sequence: TGCGCCAGCAGACTTACAGGGACCCACACCGGGGAGCTGTTTTTT. Encoded protein: CASRLTGTHTGELFF. The whole variable domain, remainder taken from reference TRBV5-1 and TRBJ2-2, is KAGVTQTPRYLIKTRGQQVTLSCSPISGHRSVSWYQQTPGQGLQFLFEYFSETQRNKGNFPGRFSGRQFSNSRSEMNVSTLELGDSALYLCASRLTGTHTGELFFGEGSRLTVL.

V usage is TRBV19 and J usage is TRBJ1-2, with 8 positions matching TRBD1. V dropped 5 bases and J dropped 4; count of bases not matched to a gene: 6. CDR3 length: 14 residues. Germline V gives CDR1 LNHDA, CDR2 SQIVND (reference sequence). DNA of the CDR3: TGTGCCAGTAGTCTCAGGGGGCGAATCTATGGCTACACCTTC. Its translation: CASSLRGRIYGYTF.

This clone appeared a few times. The V and J genes are TRBV30 and TRBJ1-5; D is unclear. This CDR3 spans 13 amino acids. V was cut by 1 base and J by 4 bases, with 8 bases left in between. Germline values: CDR1 GTSNPN, CDR2 SVGIG (reference sequence). The CDR3 nucleotides are TGTGCCTGGAGTGACCAAGCTAATCAGCCCCAGCATTTT. This encodes CAWSDQANQPQHF.

J is TRBJ2-3 and V is TRBV30; D not resolved. Trimming pared 1 base from V and 3 bases from J, leaving 11 bases between. CDR1 is GTSNPN, CDR2 SVGIG, per germline (reference sequence). The CDR3 totals 14 residues. CDR3 nucleotide sequence: TGTGCCTGGAGTGACTACGGAAGGACAGATACGCAGTATTTT. Amino acid sequence: CAWSDYGRTDTQYF.

This clone was seen a few times. The same CDR3 can be traced to other DNA sequences in this sample. The chain recombines TRBV7-9 with TRBJ2-1; 9 bases are shared with TRBD2. The CDR3 loop spans 15 amino acids. Unmatched junction bases numbered 1, after V lost 2 bases and J lost 2 bases. Germline CDR1 and CDR2: SEHNR and FQNEAQ (reference sequence). The CDR3 DNA sequence: TGTGCCAGCAGCTTAATAGCGGGGGCCTACAATGAGCAGTTCTTC. This gives the protein CASSLIAGAYNEQFF. The variable domain in full, with the rest retrieved from reference TRBV7-9 and TRBJ2-1, is DTGVSQNPRHKITKRGQNVTFRCDPISEHNRLYWYRQTLGQGPEFLTYFQNEAQLEKSRLLSDRFSAERPKGSFSTLEIQRTEQGDSAMYLCASSLIAGAYNEQFFGPGTRLTVL.

This clone has just a few counts. J is TRBJ2-2 and V is TRBV14; D is uncertain. V was pared by 0 bases and J by 1 base, with 3 bases between. This CDR3 has 14 amino acids. Germline assignment: CDR1 SGHDN and CDR2 FVKESK. CDR3 loop: CASSQEWNTGELFF. The CDR3 nucleotides read TGTGCCAGCAGCCAAGAGTGGAACACCGGGGAGCTGTTTTTT. Full variable domain (missing parts from reference TRBV14 and TRBJ2-2): EAGVTQFPSHSVIEKGQTVTLRCDPISGHDNLYWYRRVMGKEIKFLLHFVKESKQDESGMPNNRFLAERTGGTYSTLKVQPAELEDSGVYFCASSQEWNTGELFFGEGSRLTVL.

The gene calls are TRBV5-1 and TRBJ1-2; TRBD1 agrees at 7 bases. This CDR3 comprises 15 residues. After removal of 0 bases from V and 8 bases from J, the junction contained 10 bases not matched to a gene. The V gene's germline CDR1 is SGHRS and CDR2 YFSETQ. DNA for the CDR3: TGCGCCAGCAGCTTGGAGGGACAGCCCGAAGGGGGCTACACCTTC. Amino acid sequence: CASSLEGQPEGGYTF.

The chain carries TRBV7-9 and TRBJ1-1, with D tentatively TRBD1 (6 bases). This CDR3 has 14 residues. CDR1 is SEHNR and CDR2 is FQNEAQ in the germline V gene (reference sequence). V lost 2 bases and J lost 5, with 12 bases in between. The CDR3 coding sequence is TGTGCCAGCAGCTTAACAGGGAAGAGAACTGAAGCTTTCTTT. Encoded protein: CASSLTGKRTEAFF.

This clone was seen a few times. The rearrangement joins TRBV9 to TRBJ2-1, with a possible D match to TRBD2 (5 bases). Trimming stripped 4 bases from V and 10 bases from J, with 15 bases between. Germline V gene lookup returns CDR1 SGDLS and CDR2 YYNGEE. The CDR3 runs to 13 residues. The chain's CDR3 is CASSPLTGYEQFF. The CDR3 DNA is TGTGCCAGCAGCCCACTGACGGGGTACGAGCAGTTCTTC.

This sequence joins TRBV7-6 and TRBJ2-1; 7 positions agree with TRBD2. After removal of 9 bases from V and 1 base from J, the junction contained 6 bases not matched to a gene. The germline V gene has CDR1 SGHVS and CDR2 FNYEAQ. The CDR3 is 14 residues long. CDR3 sequence: CASAGVMSYNEQFF. Here the CDR3 DNA reads TGTGCCAGTGCGGGAGTAATGTCCTACAATGAGCAGTTCTTC.

The chain uses TRBV5-1 and TRBJ2-1; 9 bases are shared with TRBD2. V was clipped by 1 base and J by 4 bases; unmatched bases: 6. Germline CDR1 SGHRS, CDR2 YFSETQ. This CDR3 comprises 16 residues. CDR3 DNA sequence: TGCGCCAGCAGCTTGCAGAGTCTAGCGGGGTACAATGAGCAGTTCTTC. The encoded protein is CASSLQSLAGYNEQFF.

The gene calls are TRBV27 and TRBJ1-1; a weak D match, TRBD1 (5 bases). V was pared by 8 bases and J by 3 bases, with 10 bases between. In germline, CDR1 is MNHEY, CDR2 SMNVEV (reference sequence). The CDR3 spans 12 residues. CDR3 sequence (DNA): TGTGCCAGCGGATCAGGGTACACTGAAGCTTTCTTT. This gives the protein CASGSGYTEAFF.

V is TRBV14 and J is TRBJ2-3; D might be TRBD2 (5 bases). Between the trimmed V and J ends, which lost 3 bases and 6 bases, there was a span of 19 bases. CDR3 length equals 16 residues. Germline V lookup: CDR1 SGHDN, CDR2 FVKESK. The chain's CDR3 is CASSHLSGKLVDTQYF. The CDR3 DNA reads as TGTGCCAGCAGCCATTTAAGCGGAAAGTTGGTCGATACGCAGTATTTT.

This rearrangement joins TRBV5-1 to TRBJ2-1; 8 bases are a match to TRBD2. This CDR3 contains 13 residues. Germline V gene data show CDR1 as SGHRS and CDR2 as YFSETQ. V lost 8 bases and J lost 5; bases outside the gene matches: 6. DNA of the CDR3: TGCGCCAGTAAGCGGGAGCGCGACAATGAGCAGTTCTTC. Its translation is CASKRERDNEQFF.

The chain couples TRBV12-5 to TRBJ2-3; D unclear. CDR3 size: 12 residues. Trimming cost V 7 bases and J 6 bases, with 11 bases left between them. CDR1 is LGHNT, CDR2 FRNRAP, per germline. CDR3 in DNA: TGTGCTAGTGCCTCCCTGGGGGATACGCAGTATTTT. Amino acid sequence: CASASLGDTQYF.

This sequence joins TRBV5-1 and TRBJ2-2; 13 nucleotides line up with TRBD2. The CDR3 length is 15 residues. Germline V gives CDR1 SGHRS, CDR2 YFSETQ. V shed 8 bases and J 5 bases; nucleotides not matched to a gene: 6. The CDR3 reads CASRTSGSNTGELFF. The CDR3, as DNA: TGCGCCAGTCGGACTAGCGGGAGTAATACCGGGGAGCTGTTTTTT.

V gene TRBV19 combines with J gene TRBJ2-2; weak D call: TRBD1 (6 bases). Trimming took off 6 bases at V and 5 bases at J, with 13 bases between the two ends. The CDR3 is 14 amino acids. The germline CDR1 and CDR2 sequences are LNHDA and SQIVND (reference sequence). In DNA form, the CDR3 reads TGTGCCAGTAGAAATATAGGGGGAACCGGGGAGCTGTTTTTT. Amino acids: CASRNIGGTGELFF.

This chain connects TRBV5-1 to TRBJ2-1; D is unclear. V was pared by 4 bases and J by 4 bases, with 15 bases between. The CDR3 spans 15 residues. Germline lookup yields CDR1 SGHRS and CDR2 YFSETQ. The CDR3 region is CASSVNEAVYNEQFF. The CDR3 DNA follows: TGCGCCAGCAGCGTAAACGAGGCTGTATACAATGAGCAGTTCTTC.

The chain recombines TRBV6-4 with TRBJ2-7, with D maybe TRBD2 (6 bases). The CDR3 totals 15 residues. From germline, CDR1 is MRHNA and CDR2 SNTAGT. V lost 7 bases and J 0 bases, leaving 16 bases between the germline ends. CDR3 region: CASTSVKGRSYEQYF. DNA for the CDR3: TGTGCCAGCACTAGCGTTAAAGGCCGCTCCTACGAGCAGTACTTC.

CDR3 bases: TGCGCCAGCAGCCGCAGACTAGCGGGGGGGACCTACAATGAGCAGTTCTTC. It translates to CASSRRLAGGTYNEQFF. The gene calls are TRBV5-1 and TRBJ2-1, with 14 bases identical to TRBD2. From germline, CDR1 is SGHRS and CDR2 YFSETQ. This CDR3 has 17 residues. The V segment lost 4 bases and the J segment 2 bases; nucleotides outside the gene matches: 5.

The chain carries TRBV6-6 and TRBJ2-7; D perhaps matches TRBD1 (5 bases). The V end was cut by 5 bases, the J end by 10 bases, with 21 bases between. In germline, CDR1 is MNHNY, CDR2 SVGAGI (reference sequence). The CDR3 covers 14 residues. The CDR3 coding sequence is TGTGCCAGCAGTCACAAGCTTTCAGGGTGGCTACAGTACTTC. Protein product: CASSHKLSGWLQYF.

The chain employs TRBV5-5 and TRBJ1-1; D ambiguous. Trimming took 0 bases from V and 0 from J, leaving 6 bases between them. From germline, CDR1 is SGHKS and CDR2 YYEKEE (reference sequence). The CDR3 has 14 residues. The CDR3 protein is CASSLGEMNTEAFF. The CDR3 nucleotides are TGTGCCAGCAGCTTGGGGGAAATGAACACTGAAGCTTTCTTT.

The gene calls are TRBV18 and TRBJ2-5; the D gene could be TRBD1 or TRBD2 (6 bases each). Germline lookup yields CDR1 KGHSH and CDR2 LQKENI. V was cut by 4 bases and J by 4 bases, with 16 bases left in between. The CDR3 covers 15 residues. The CDR3 bases are TGTGCCAGCTCACGAAACAGGGCGCGGGGAGAGACCCAGTACTTC. As protein: CASSRNRARGETQYF.